This T cell receptor beta chain originates from a study of blood T cell repertoires in COVID-19 (dated by TCRdb to the early 2020s). As for the study more broadly: Collaborator samples came from the United States, Italy and Spain and covered acute and convalescent phases of COVID-19. Nearly every sample came with metadata listing a de-identified subject ID, COVID-19 status, age in years and sex. Deeply sampled blood TCRbeta repertoires from subjects exposed to, actively infected with, or recovered from COVID-19 were included in the dataset. HLA class I and class II types, where available, came from metadata supplied by the sample provider rather than from assay-based typing. The samples were drawn from the first 160 participants of the ongoing ImmuneRACE study and from under 1,500 subjects provided by 6 global collaborators. The prospective study material was composed of cDNA or gDNA derived from T cells, B-cell-depleted T cells, or PBMCs. The repertoires were released in a freely available public database intended as a resource for research on the immune response to SARS-CoV-2. The research as a whole found: The quantity of clinical and demographic metadata differed by source and by participant and was supplied without curation.

TCRbeta CDR3 regions were amplified from genomic DNA by means of the immunoSEQ Assay, a bias-controlled multiplex PCR. In the original analysis: The number of nucleated cells in each sample was estimated from the amplification of reference gene primers within the assay. To quantify the absolute abundance of each unique TCRbeta CDR3 rearrangement, sequence reads were collapsed and filtered. Productive Simpson clonality was computed per sample as the square root of Simpson's diversity index over productive rearrangements. TCRdb carries this immuneACCESS record with in-frame sequences only. Its versions omit some clonotypes, under half of them owing to an unresolved V gene in the studies checked, with the rest unexplained. That table furnishes V, J and clone size, whereas the DNA furnished D and trimming. Counted in this sample were about 380,000 clones; 90% of them appeared once. The biggest ten clones account for about 6.5% of the sample.

Each collaborating institution followed its own protocols to collect whole blood in K2EDTA tubes. For TCRbeta analysis, collaborator samples were shipped as frozen whole blood, as isolated PBMCs, or as DNA extracted from either sample type. The table lists this clone with a count of one. Its antigen is not yet known. No much larger clone exists at a distance of one base, and base qualities are not known. Germline trimming amounts to 4 bases on V and 4 bases on J, with 7 as the count of junction bases outside the gene matches. CDR1 is given as SGHTA and CDR2 as FQGTGA, both from the germline V gene. Counted from cysteine to phenylalanine, this CDR3 has 15 amino acids. The read is trimmed to its CDR3 DNA, 45 bases read in frame from base 1.

The source material was peripheral blood. The rearrangement combines TRBV7-3 with TRBJ2-1; 7 middle bases align to TRBD2. This clonotype was obtained from a man younger than 30 with active or convalescent COVID-19. At the DNA level, the sequence is TGTGCCAGCAGCTCCGCTGGGCGGGGGTACAATGAGCAGTTCTTC. Its amino acids are CASSSAGRGYNEQFF. Supplemented by the reference TRBV7-3 and TRBJ2-1 proteins around the CDR3, the complete variable domain is GAGVSQTPSNKVTEKGKYVELRCDPISGHTALYWYRQSLGQGPEFLIYFQGTGAADDSGLPNDRFFAVRPEGSVSTLKIQRTERGDSAVYLCASSSAGRGYNEQFFGPGTRLTVL.